These 23 T cell receptor beta chains came from one sample sequenced in a study of cytomegalovirus exposure and HLA in healthy donors. The PCR employed 60 Vbeta primers together with 13 Jbeta primers. Sequenced by immunoSEQ multiplex PCR; TCRdb stores in-frame clones only, minus some. The sample comprises approximately 120,000 clones, about four fifths of which are singletons, and about 13% rests with the top ten. The source material was PBMCs. Receptors were obtained from a woman aged 55-69 years in good health and CMV-seropositive.

This clone was detected a few times. The rearrangement joins TRBV4-1 to TRBJ1-3; 7 nucleotides match TRBD1. Trimming took 3 bases from V and 2 from J; bases not matched to a gene: 7. CDR3 length: 16 residues. CDR1 is MGHRA, CDR2 YSYEKL, per germline. The CDR3 sequence: CASSHPGTDTGNTIYF. As DNA, the CDR3 is TGCGCCAGCAGCCACCCAGGGACAGATACTGGAAACACCATATATTTT.

V gene TRBV18 combines with J gene TRBJ1-3; D is unclear. This CDR3 contains 15 residues. The germline V gene encodes CDR1 KGHSH and CDR2 LQKENI. V was cut by 5 bases and J by 4 bases, with 15 bases left in between. The chain's CDR3 is CASSSFNTEGNTIYF. Here the CDR3 DNA reads TGTGCCAGCTCATCGTTCAACACGGAGGGAAACACCATATATTTT.

The V and J genes are TRBV10-3 and TRBJ1-4, with TRBD1 matching 7 bases. V lost 6 bases to trimming and J lost 8 bases; unmatched junction nucleotides: 6. The V gene's germline CDR1 is ENHRY and CDR2 SYGVKD. This CDR3 is built from 13 residues. This CDR3 reads CAIRDREVEKLFF. The CDR3 DNA is TGTGCCATCAGAGACAGGGAAGTGGAAAAACTGTTTTTT.

The CDR3 loop is CASSIDHGQGSSYTF. CDR3 in DNA: TGTGCCAGTAGTATAGATCACGGACAGGGCTCTAGCTACACCTTC. This chain links TRBV19 with TRBJ1-2; TRBD1 aligns across 8 bases. CDR3 length: 15 amino acids. The junction had 9 bases not matched to a gene; V was cut back by 0 bases and J by 9 bases. Looked up from germline, CDR1 is LNHDA and CDR2 is SQIVND (reference sequence).

The rearrangement joins TRBV5-1 to TRBJ1-2; D unclear. V was cut by 0 bases and J by 4 bases, with 10 bases left in between. This CDR3 contains 14 residues. CDR1 and CDR2 (germline): SGHRS, YFSETQ. The CDR3, as DNA: TGCGCCAGCAGCTTGGACAGTGACCTCTATGGCTACACCTTC. Translated, it gives CASSLDSDLYGYTF.

V usage is TRBV6-1 and J usage is TRBJ2-5, with a tentative D call TRBD1 (5 bases). Trimming took off 4 bases at V and 4 bases at J, with 13 bases between the two ends. Germline-derived CDR1 and CDR2 are MNHNS and SASEGT. This CDR3 is built from 14 residues. The CDR3 DNA is TGTGCCAGCAGTGGGCAGGGAATCGGAGAGACCCAGTACTTC. It codes for CASSGQGIGETQYF.

The rearrangement links TRBV9 to TRBJ2-3; 8 bases are a match to TRBD1. This CDR3 is 15 amino acids long. V was clipped by 4 bases and J by 6 bases; unmatched bases: 10. CDR1 and CDR2 (germline): SGDLS, YYNGEE. CDR3 DNA sequence: TGTGCCAGCAGCTCTAGGACAGGGACGACGGATACGCAGTATTTT. Its translation: CASSSRTGTTDTQYF.

The genes are TRBV7-2 and TRBJ1-5, with TRBD1 matching 8 bases. With 2 bases clipped from V and 4 bases from J, the junction kept 7 bases outside the gene matches. The CDR3 runs 16 residues. Germline V gene data show CDR1 as SGHTA and CDR2 as FQGNSA. The CDR3 sequence is CASSLTTGTGNQPQHF. The DNA of the CDR3 is TGTGCCAGCAGCTTAACAACCGGGACAGGAAATCAGCCCCAGCATTTT.

This chain joins TRBV7-2 and TRBJ1-1; D may be TRBD1 (5 bases). Germline CDR1 SGHTA, CDR2 FQGNSA. The CDR3 runs 18 residues. V dropped 0 bases and J dropped 0 bases, with 17 bases sitting between them. The chain's CDR3 is CASSLANIPGRMNTEAFF. CDR3 nucleotides: TGTGCCAGCAGCTTAGCGAATATTCCAGGGAGGATGAACACTGAAGCTTTCTTT.

The V gene is TRBV19, the J gene TRBJ2-2; no clear D gene. Trimming cost V 3 bases and J 3 bases, with 5 bases left between them. This CDR3 has 13 amino acids. The germline gives CDR1 LNHDA, CDR2 SQIVND (reference sequence). The CDR3 region is CASSIRDTGELFF. CDR3 sequence (DNA): TGTGCCAGTAGTATTCGGGACACCGGGGAGCTGTTTTTT.

The chain carries TRBV5-1 and TRBJ1-2, with 12 bases matching TRBD1. J lost 7 bases, V lost 4 bases, and 5 bases had no gene match. Looked up from germline, CDR1 is SGHRS and CDR2 is YFSETQ. The CDR3 totals 14 residues. Here the CDR3 DNA reads TGCGCCAGCAGCCTGGGACAGGGGGCGAGTGGCTACACCTTC. Its protein product is CASSLGQGASGYTF.

CDR3 DNA sequence: TGTGCCTCGAGCCGGCAGGGAACTGAAGCTTTCTTT. Translating it yields CASSRQGTEAFF. The chain recombines TRBV30 with TRBJ1-1; the D gene is possibly TRBD1 (5 bases). Germline V lookup: CDR1 GTSNPN, CDR2 SVGIG (reference sequence). V dropped 7 bases and J dropped 5 bases, with 14 bases sitting between them. There are 12 residues in the CDR3.

The CDR3 sequence is CASSLDPGTSEETQYF. The CDR3 DNA is TGTGCCAGCAGCTTAGATCCCGGGACATCCGAGGAGACCCAGTACTTC. The chain links TRBV7-9 to TRBJ2-5; tentative D call: TRBD1 (6 bases). V was shortened by 1 base and J by 5 bases, with 17 bases between the two germline ends. This CDR3 comprises 16 residues. Looked up from germline, CDR1 is SEHNR and CDR2 is FQNEAQ (reference sequence). The full variable domain, completed using reference TRBV7-9 and TRBJ2-5, is DTGVSQNPRHKITKRGQNVTFRCDPISEHNRLYWYRQTLGQGPEFLTYFQNEAQLEKSRLLSDRFSAERPKGSFSTLEIQRTEQGDSAMYLCASSLDPGTSEETQYFGPGTRLLVL.

The rearrangement links TRBV7-9 to TRBJ1-5, with D tentatively TRBD1 (6 bases). Looked up from germline, CDR1 is SEHNR and CDR2 is FQNEAQ (reference sequence). V was pared by 4 bases and J by 6 bases, with 16 bases between. The CDR3 has 15 amino acids. The CDR3 loop reads CASSSGSGGGQPQHF. The CDR3 bases are TGTGCCAGCAGCTCAGGATCGGGGGGCGGTCAGCCCCAGCATTTT.

This clone was recorded once. The genes are TRBV6-5 and TRBJ1-2; 12 nucleotides match TRBD1. CDR1 and CDR2 from the germline V gene are MNHEY and SVGAGI. Losses at the gene ends were 2 bases for V and 8 bases for J; bases not matched to a gene: 6. There are 15 residues in the CDR3. The CDR3 bases are TGTGCCAGCAGTTACACCGGGACAGGGGGCCAAGGCTACACCTTC. It is translated as CASSYTGTGGQGYTF.

The chain recombines TRBV6-6 with TRBJ2-7, with D possibly being TRBD1 (5 bases). The CDR3 loop spans 14 amino acids. Trimming shortened V by 4 bases and J by 6 bases, and 16 bases separated the two germline ends. The V gene's germline CDR1 is MNHNY and CDR2 SVGAGI (reference sequence). The CDR3 protein is CASSSRTSDPEQYF. As DNA, the CDR3 is TGTGCCAGCAGTTCAAGGACAAGCGATCCCGAGCAGTACTTC.

This clone was counted once. The CDR3 here is CASRLGGSFPHEQYF. For the CDR3, the DNA is TGTGCCAGCAGACTCGGGGGGAGCTTCCCCCACGAGCAGTACTTC. The chain links TRBV13 to TRBJ2-7; 7 bases align to TRBD2. The CDR3 sequence is 15 residues long. V shed 6 bases, J shed 5 bases, and the junction held 13 bases outside the gene matches. The germline CDR1 and CDR2 sequences are PRHDT and FYEKMQ (reference sequence).

A note on this clone: Mismatch with germline at one junction end may stem from a read error. The V gene is TRBV6-5, the J gene TRBJ2-7, with D possibly matching TRBD2 (6 bases). The CDR3 sequence is 13 residues long. Looked up from germline, CDR1 is MNHEY and CDR2 is SVGAGI. The CDR3 coding sequence is TGTGCCAGCAGCCTAGCGCGTACCTACGGGCAGTACTTC. Its translation is CASSLARTYGQYF.

V usage is TRBV27 and J usage is TRBJ2-1, with D tentatively TRBD1 (6 bases). V lost 7 bases and J lost 5, with 15 bases in between. This CDR3 spans 14 amino acids. CDR1 is MNHEY, CDR2 SMNVEV, per germline (reference sequence). DNA for the CDR3: TGTGCCAGCAAGTATGGGACACTAAACAATGAGCAGTTCTTC. It codes for CASKYGTLNNEQFF.

V gene TRBV15 combines with J gene TRBJ1-2; D uncertain. The CDR3 covers 15 residues. The germline V gene has CDR1 LNHNV and CDR2 YYDKDF (reference sequence). V lost 0 bases to trimming and J lost 8 bases, with 16 bases between them. CDR3 residues: CATSRDHTVRIGYTF. In DNA, the CDR3 is TGTGCCACCAGCAGAGATCATACAGTAAGGATCGGCTACACCTTC.

The chain employs TRBV29-1 and TRBJ2-5; D not resolved. With the DNA end fitting TRBJ2-7 better, the J assignment may be wrong. The CDR3 is made up of 12 amino acids. Germline V gene sequence: CDR1 SQVTM, CDR2 ANQGSEA. CDR3 bases: TGCAGCGCTGACACCGAAGCCTACGAGCAGTACTTC. It translates to CSADTEAYEQYF.

This clone was counted between two and nine times. The chain links TRBV19 to TRBJ1-3; D may be TRBD1 (6 bases). The CDR3 is 17 amino acids. The germline CDR1 and CDR2 sequences are LNHDA and SQIVND (reference sequence). V shed 5 bases and J shed 0 bases, with 17 bases lying between them. CDR3 loop: CASSGLTGKSSGNTIYF. For the CDR3, the DNA is TGTGCCAGTAGTGGGTTAACAGGGAAAAGCTCTGGAAACACCATATATTTT.

The chain carries TRBV11-3 and TRBJ1-1; D might be TRBD1 (6 bases). The CDR3 has 13 residues. Trimming took off 5 bases at V and 3 bases at J, with 10 bases between the two ends. The germline gives CDR1 SGHNT, CDR2 YENEEA. The CDR3 here is CASSQQGDTEAFF. CDR3 nucleotide sequence: TGTGCCAGCAGCCAACAGGGAGACACTGAAGCTTTCTTT.